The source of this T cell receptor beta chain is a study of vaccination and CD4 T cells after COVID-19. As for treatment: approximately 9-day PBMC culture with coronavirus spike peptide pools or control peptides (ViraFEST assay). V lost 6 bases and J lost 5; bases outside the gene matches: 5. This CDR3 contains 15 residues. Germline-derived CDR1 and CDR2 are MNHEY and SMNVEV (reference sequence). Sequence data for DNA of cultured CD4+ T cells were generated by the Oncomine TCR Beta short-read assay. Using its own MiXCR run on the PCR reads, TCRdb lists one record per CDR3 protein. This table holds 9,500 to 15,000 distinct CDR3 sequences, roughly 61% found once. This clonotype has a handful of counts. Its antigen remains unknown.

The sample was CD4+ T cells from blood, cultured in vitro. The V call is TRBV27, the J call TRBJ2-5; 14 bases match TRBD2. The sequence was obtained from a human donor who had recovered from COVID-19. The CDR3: CASRGLAGGRETQYF. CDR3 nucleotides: TGTGCCAGCAGAGGACTAGCGGGAGGTCGGGAGACCCAGTACTTC.